This T cell receptor (beta chain) emerged from a study of blood T cell repertoires in COVID-19. Sequenced by immunoSEQ multiplex PCR; TCRdb stores in-frame clones only, minus some. The table lists 70,000 to 85,000 clones, more than 85% of them singletons. The ends were cut back, 7 bases at V and 0 bases at J, with 13 bases in the middle. CDR1 and CDR2 (germline): MNHEY, SVGAGI. This CDR3 is built from 14 residues. The chain uses TRBV6-5 and TRBJ2-7, with D possibly matching TRBD2 (6 bases). The sequence came from a woman in her sixties or seventies with active COVID-19. The material sequenced was peripheral blood. The CDR3 loop is CASTGLQSSYEQYF. Written as DNA, the CDR3 is TGTGCCAGCACGGGACTCCAGAGCTCCTACGAGCAGTACTTC.